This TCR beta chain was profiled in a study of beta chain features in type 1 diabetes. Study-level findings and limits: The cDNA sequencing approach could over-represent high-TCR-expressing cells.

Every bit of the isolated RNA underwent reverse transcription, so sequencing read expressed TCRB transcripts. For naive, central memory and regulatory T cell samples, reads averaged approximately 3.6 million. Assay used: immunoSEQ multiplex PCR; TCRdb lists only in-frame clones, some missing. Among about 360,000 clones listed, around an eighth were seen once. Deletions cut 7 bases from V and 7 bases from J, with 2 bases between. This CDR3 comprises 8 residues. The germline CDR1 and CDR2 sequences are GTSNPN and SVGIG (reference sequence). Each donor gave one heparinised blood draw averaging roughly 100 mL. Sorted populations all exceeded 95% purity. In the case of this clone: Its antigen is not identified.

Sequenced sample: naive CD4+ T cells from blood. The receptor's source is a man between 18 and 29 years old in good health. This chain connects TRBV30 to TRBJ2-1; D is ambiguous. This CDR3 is CALNEQFF. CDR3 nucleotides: TGTGCCTTAAATGAGCAGTTCTTC. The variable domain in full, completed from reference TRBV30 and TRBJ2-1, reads SQTIHQWPATLVQPVGSPLSLECTVEGTSNPNLYWYRQAAGRGLQLLFYSVGIGQISSEVPQNLSASRPQDRQFILSSKKLLLSDSGFYLCALNEQFFGPGTRLTVL.